These T cell receptor beta chains were read from a single sample in a study of human T cells and chemical hapten exposure. MiXCR was run by TCRdb on the RACE reads, yielding one entry per CDR3 protein. The sample has tens of thousands of distinct CDR3 sequences, under 15% seen once; the top ten hold roughly 5.7%. Here the sequenced sample was whole blood, taken in connection with sensitization to the hapten diphenylcyclopropenone (DPC). The receptors shown here come from a woman aged 25 to 45 with alopecia areata. Some clones in this sample may be carry-over from other donors' samples. Each CDR3 is given with its conserved first and last residue. The D gene is left open where the match is weak. Clone size is given for some rows only: seen once, a few or many times, or a class if the clone is expanded.

V,D,size,J,CDR3,DNA
TRBV7-9,NA,few,TRBJ1-2,CASSARIRGHYGYTF,TGTGCCAGCAGCGCGCGCATTAGGGGTCACTATGGCTACACCTTC
TRBV7-6,NA,few,TRBJ2-3,CASSSLDTQYF,TGTGCCAGCAGCTCTCTGGATACGCAGTATTTT
TRBV7-7,TRBD2,NA,TRBJ2-1,CASSLETSGIGEQFF,TGTGCTAGCAGCTTAGAAACTAGCGGGATTGGTGAGCAGTTCTTC
TRBV30,NA,many,TRBJ1-6,CAWSPQNSPLHF,TGTGCCTGGAGTCCCCAGAATTCACCCCTCCACTTT
TRBV4-3,TRBD1,NA,TRBJ2-7,CASSHGSGTGGSYEQYF,TGCGCCAGCAGCCATGGTTCGGGGACAGGGGGTTCCTACGAGCAGTACTTC
TRBV7-6,NA,many,TRBJ1-5,CASSLNQGIQPQHF,TGTGCCAGCAGCTTAAATCAGGGGATACAGCCCCAGCATTTT
TRBV11-2,TRBD1,many,TRBJ2-7,CASSQDREYEQYF,TGTGCCAGCAGCCAGGACAGGGAATACGAGCAGTACTTC
TRBV12-3/TRBV12-4,NA,many,TRBJ2-3,CASEFMGEDTQYF,TGTGCCAGCGAGTTTATGGGGGAAGATACGCAGTATTTT
TRBV7-7,NA,many,TRBJ2-4,CASSLYLGGENIQYF,TGTGCTAGCAGTCTATATTTAGGGGGGGAAAACATTCAGTACTTC
TRBV29-1,TRBD1,NA,TRBJ2-7,CSVDGTGLYEQYF,TGCAGCGTTGACGGGACAGGACTCTACGAGCAGTACTTC
TRBV28,NA,NA,TRBJ2-1,CASSLTTVINYNEQFF,TGTGCCAGCAGTTTAACGACTGTAATAAACTACAATGAGCAGTTCTTC
TRBV4-2,TRBD2,many,TRBJ2-1,CASSQDLAGGSGDEQFF,TGTGCCAGCAGCCAAGATTTAGCGGGAGGGTCCGGAGATGAGCAGTTCTTC
TRBV24-1,NA,NA,TRBJ1-1,CATSGRHTEAFF,TGTGCCACCAGTGGCAGGCACACTGAAGCTTTCTTT
TRBV4-1,NA,few,TRBJ1-4,CASSQGSEKLFF,TGCGCCAGCAGCCAAGGATCCGAAAAACTGTTTTTT
TRBV9,NA,NA,TRBJ1-4,CASSARAGPNEKLFF,TGTGCCAGCAGCGCTCGAGCGGGACCTAATGAAAAACTGTTTTTT
TRBV4-1,NA,many,TRBJ1-2,CASSQGFSYYGYTF,TGCGCCAGCAGCCAAGGGTTTTCGTACTATGGCTACACCTTC
TRBV20-1,NA,NA,TRBJ1-6,CSARRAATDSPLHF,TGCAGTGCTCGAAGGGCCGCCACCGATTCACCCCTCCACTTT